This TCR beta chain was observed in a study of PD-1 blockade in classical Hodgkin lymphoma (dated by TCRdb to between 2020 and 2021). Looking at the study overall: Nivolumab dosing was 3 mg/kg intravenously every 2 weeks, continuing until either disease progression or unacceptable toxicity. The study used CyTOF and TCR beta sequencing to define a peripheral blood immune signature of response to PD-1 blockade in classical Hodgkin lymphoma. General study outcomes and caveats: Baseline TCR diversity was reported to be lower in newly diagnosed patients than in healthy donors and to be lower still in relapsed/refractory patients. The study was limited to a single clinical trial cohort, and causes of repertoire differences, possibly disease activity or prior therapy, remained undefined. By C4D1, a significant rise was seen in CD4+ TCR diversity but not in CD8+ TCR diversity (p=0.0027 vs p=0.16), and the rise was most apparent among complete responders (p=0.02). Trial patients with a complete response had baseline diversity similar to that of newly diagnosed patients, while partial responders and progressors had significantly lower diversity. Lower diversity was seen in patients whose nivolumab began less than 1 year after ASCT, and these patients were left out of later analyses so that immune reconstitution would not confound the results.

The Qiagen DNeasy kit was used to extract genomic DNA both from unsorted PBMCs and from the negatively selected CD4+ and CD8+ fractions. TCR beta CDR3 regions were subjected to amplification by immunoSEQ multiplex PCR with primers that anneal to V and J segments. Amplification bias was minimized using a synthetic immune receptor repertoire, and residual bias was removed computationally after sequencing. The paper's data handling went like this. Custom Python scripts were used to quantify repertoire diversity as the Shannon entropy index. Unsorted, CD4+ and CD8+ repertoires were analyzed separately, except for combined analyses in which CD4+ and CD8+ sequences were merged in silico. A clone counted as expanded when the clone's frequency after treatment rose at least 2-fold relative to C1D1, and clones undetected at baseline were given a pseudocount of 0.5. Clones with 0 or 1 copy at C1D1 were classified as singleton clones, and clones with 2 or more copies were classified as non-singleton clones. By matching protein sequences in sorted samples from the same patient, clones expanded in unsorted samples were annotated as CD4+, CD8+ or unknown. Diversity changes from C1D1 to C4D1 were tested in paired samples using Wilcoxon tests. TCRdb stores this immuneACCESS table with in-frame sequences only. Part of the clones is absent; in the studies checked, under half of the shortfall reflects unresolved V genes, and no reason is known for the rest. V, J and clone size are taken as reported in that table, and D and trimming were inferred from the DNA itself. This sample lists tens of thousands of clones; around nine tenths were detected once. In total, the top ten clones hold approximately 8% of the sample.

This specimen's time point label, per the study, means: cycle 4 day 1 (C4D1), after more than 5 weeks of nivolumab. Every trial patient had relapsed following autologous stem cell transplantation, and prior brentuximab vedotin exposure was what differed among cohorts A, B and C. The trial cohort included some 53 patients with relapsed/refractory classical Hodgkin lymphoma, and each patient had a best overall response of complete response, partial response or progressive disease. In the multi-cohort phase II CheckMate 205 trial, trial patients received single-agent nivolumab. An independent review committee assessed best overall response using the 2007 International Working Group response criteria. Trial PBMCs were collected immediately before nivolumab initiation (C1D1) and during therapy at cycle 2 day 1 and cycle 4 day 1. Peripheral blood was collected in 8 mL Vacutainer Cell Preparation Tubes, from which PBMCs were isolated by centrifugation and then cryopreserved.

V loses 5 bases of germline sequence and J loses 5 bases, and the interval between the two ends is 21 bases. The CDR3, from cysteine to phenylalanine, totals 16 residues. Only the CDR3 portion is preserved as DNA: 48 bases, with reading frame beginning at the first base. CDR1 and CDR2 are drawn from the germline V gene: SGHVS, FNYEAQ. Comment on this clone: Its antigen is not yet known. Base qualities are not recorded, but no much larger clone differs from it by a single base.

The V and J segments used are TRBV7-6 and TRBJ2-5, with TRBD2 tentatively as D gene (5 bases match). Sequenced here: peripheral blood mononuclear cells (PBMCs), sampled before the fourth cycle of nivolumab. This clonotype was obtained from a human donor with classical Hodgkin lymphoma. The CDR3 corresponds to CASSPPERRSGETQYF. The DNA sequence is TGTGCCAGCAGCCCCCCGGAGAGGAGATCGGGGGAGACCCAGTACTTC.